This is a list of T cell receptor beta chains from one sample in a study of a mutant IDH1 vaccine in newly diagnosed glioma. These receptors have no known antigen. Data came from immunoSEQ multiplex PCR; TCRdb stores just in-frame clones and leaves some out. Altogether about 110,000 clones are present, 85% to 90% being singletons, with the ten largest covering 0.6% to 0.75%. The specimen was PBMCs, collected from a glioma patient whose treatment included an IDH1 peptide vaccine. These receptors originate from a woman between 45 and 60 years old with glioma. The CDR3 runs from the conserved cysteine through the conserved F or W. Each record gives: D gene, V gene, clone size, J gene, CDR3 protein, CDR3 DNA. A D gene is named only where the DNA matches it firmly. Clone size is not always given. Where it is, it says once, few, many or a class for expanded clones.

>.|TRBV6-1|.|TRBJ2-1
CASSPWDFNNEQFF
TGTGCCAGCAGTCCCTGGGACTTCAACAATGAGCAGTTCTTC
>TRBD1|TRBV5-1|many|TRBJ2-7
CASSLGDRVPYEQYF
TGCGCCAGCAGCTTGGGAGACAGGGTCCCCTACGAGCAGTACTTC
>.|TRBV29-1|.|TRBJ2-1
CSVDSAPGRIEQFF
TGCAGCGTTGATAGCGCTCCTGGGAGGATTGAGCAGTTCTTC
>.|TRBV18|.|TRBJ1-6
CASSPSQTFGSPLHF
TGTGCCAGCTCACCGTCCCAAACCTTTGGTTCACCCCTCCACTTT
>.|TRBV4-1|.|TRBJ2-5
CASSQERGARAQETQYF
TGCGCCAGCAGCCAAGAGCGAGGGGCAAGGGCGCAAGAGACCCAGTACTTC
>.|TRBV27|.|TRBJ2-1
CASSLMLDNEQFF
TGTGCCAGCAGTTTAATGCTAGACAATGAGCAGTTCTTC
>.|TRBV9|few|TRBJ1-1
CASSVDTLTEAFF
TGTGCCAGCAGCGTAGATACGCTCACTGAAGCTTTCTTT
>.|TRBV11-2|.|TRBJ2-5
CASSPGGQETQYF
TGTGCCAGCAGCCCCGGCGGTCAAGAGACCCAGTACTTC
>TRBD2|TRBV5-5|.|TRBJ2-3
CASSSGLAGGTQYF
TGTGCCAGCAGCTCGGGACTAGCGGGAGGTACGCAGTATTTT
>TRBD2|TRBV7-6|.|TRBJ2-7
CASSDEIAGALHEQYF
TGTGCCAGCAGCGACGAAATAGCGGGAGCCCTCCATGAGCAGTACTTC
>TRBD2|TRBV7-2|.|TRBJ2-1
CASSAGTSGKRDEQFF
TGTGCCAGCAGCGCTGGGACTAGCGGGAAAAGGGATGAGCAGTTCTTC
>.|TRBV7-6|.|TRBJ2-7
CASSLFAGTTYEQYF
TGTGCCAGCAGCTTATTTGCGGGTACTACCTACGAGCAGTACTTC
>.|TRBV7-9|.|TRBJ2-6
CASSLEVLTGANVLTF
TGTGCCAGCAGCTTAGAGGTCCTTACTGGGGCCAACGTCCTGACTTTC
>.|TRBV11-2|.|TRBJ1-1
CASSSLNGNTEAFF
TGTGCCAGCAGCTCCCTCAATGGGAACACTGAAGCTTTCTTT
>.|TRBV9|.|TRBJ1-6
CASSVGRGGNIGNSPLHF
TGTGCCAGCAGCGTAGGACGAGGAGGAAATATAGGCAATTCACCCCTCCACTTT
>TRBD2|TRBV5-4|.|TRBJ2-7
CASSLEARGRGTYEQYF
TGTGCCAGCAGCTTGGAGGCACGCGGGAGGGGTACCTACGAGCAGTACTTC
>.|TRBV5-1|.|TRBJ2-2
CASSIRTGDNGELFF
TGCGCCAGCAGCATACGTACAGGAGACAACGGGGAGCTGTTTTTT
>.|TRBV6-5|.|TRBJ2-2
CASRPGGGNTGELFF
TGTGCCAGCAGACCCGGGGGAGGGAACACCGGGGAGCTGTTTTTT